This passage covers 10 T cell receptor beta chains from one sample sequenced in a study of identical twins. MiXCR, run by TCRdb on the 5' RACE reads, gives a single entry per CDR3 protein. Altogether 200,000 to 300,000 distinct CDR3 sequences are present, approximately 10% being singletons, with the ten largest covering about 9%. The sequencing sample was made of memory T cells sorted from blood. The receptors were sampled from a man aged 50 to 60 in good health.

This clonotype occurred a few times. V usage is TRBV29-1 and J usage is TRBJ1-5; D perhaps matches TRBD1 (6 bases). The germline gives CDR1 SQVTM, CDR2 ANQGSEA. CDR3 length: 13 residues. Trimming took off 3 bases at V and 6 bases at J, with 12 bases between the two ends. This CDR3 is CSVEAGEGQPQHF. CDR3 nucleotides: TGCAGCGTTGAGGCAGGGGAAGGTCAGCCCCAGCATTTT.

In its sample, this clonotype was seen many times. The chain combines TRBV9 with TRBJ2-5; D may be TRBD2 (6 bases). Germline CDR1 and CDR2: SGDLS and YYNGEE. Trimming shortened V by 3 bases and J by 5 bases, and 11 bases separated the two germline ends. CDR3 length: 13 residues. CDR3 in amino acids: CASSAGLLETQYF. The CDR3 coding sequence is TGTGCCAGCAGCGCCGGACTACTTGAGACCCAGTACTTC.

The chain links TRBV5-1 to TRBJ2-1; 10 nucleotides agree with TRBD1. Trimming cost V 2 bases and J 8 bases; bases outside gene matches: 7. In germline, CDR1 is SGHRS, CDR2 YFSETQ. The CDR3 extends over 15 amino acids. The CDR3 reads CASSFGQGEVYEQFF. CDR3 coding DNA: TGCGCCAGCAGCTTCGGACAGGGGGAAGTCTATGAGCAGTTCTTC.

This clonotype appeared a few times. The chain joins TRBV16 to TRBJ2-3; unclear D gene. CDR3 length: 13 amino acids. V lost 0 bases and J 4 bases, leaving 5 bases between the germline ends. Germline V gives CDR1 KGHSY, CDR2 FQNENV. CDR3 sequence: CASSQSQADTQYF. The CDR3 DNA is TGTGCCAGCAGCCAATCCCAGGCAGATACGCAGTATTTT.

This clonotype occurred a few times. The J gene is TRBJ2-7, the V gene TRBV10-3; TRBD2 matches 11 bases. CDR3 length: 17 amino acids. In germline, CDR1 is ENHRY, CDR2 SYGVKD. Trimming at V came to 0 bases and at J to 6 bases, leaving 10 bases not matched to a gene. DNA of the CDR3: TGTGCCATCAGTGAGTCGGTCGGACTAGCGGGTTCGGTCGAGCAGTACTTC. Translated: CAISESVGLAGSVEQYF.

This clonotype was seen at least ten times. This CDR3 reads CASSIGTGNSPLHF. For the CDR3, the DNA is TGTGCCAGTAGTATCGGGACAGGGAATTCACCCCTCCACTTT. This sequence joins TRBV19 and TRBJ1-6; 9 bases are a match to TRBD1. V lost 3 bases and J lost 7; bases outside the gene matches: 1. There are 14 residues in the CDR3. The germline V gene has CDR1 LNHDA and CDR2 SQIVND (reference sequence).

There are many counts of this clonotype. The rearrangement uses TRBV20-1 and TRBJ2-1, with TRBD1 as a possible D gene (6 bases). The CDR3 totals 12 residues. Trimming shortened V by 0 bases and J by 8 bases, and 8 bases separated the two germline ends. Germline V gene data show CDR1 as DFQATT and CDR2 as SNEGSKA (reference sequence). The DNA of the CDR3 is TGCAGTGCTAGAGATCAGGGGTATGAGCAGTTCTTC. Residues: CSARDQGYEQFF.

The chain joins TRBV20-1 to TRBJ1-4; D not resolved. Between the trimmed V and J ends, which lost 3 bases and 2 bases, there was a span of 7 bases. This CDR3 has 13 amino acids. The V gene's germline CDR1 is DFQATT and CDR2 SNEGSKA (reference sequence). The CDR3 coding sequence is TGCAGTGCTAGGGGCAGCACTAATGAAAAACTGTTTTTT. Translated, it gives CSARGSTNEKLFF.

The chain has TRBV28 and TRBJ2-7; D gene uncertain. CDR1 is MDHEN and CDR2 is SYDVKM in the germline V gene. The CDR3 extends over 15 amino acids. With 3 bases removed from V and 2 bases from J, the gap between germline ends came to 14 bases. CDR3 coding DNA: TGTGCCAGCAGTTTTTCGGGTTCGGAGACCTACGAGCAGTACTTC. This gives the protein CASSFSGSETYEQYF. Supplemented by reference TRBV28 and TRBJ2-7, the full variable domain reads DVKVTQSSRYLVKRTGEKVFLECVQDMDHENMFWYRQDPGLGLRLIYFSYDVKMKEKGDIPEGYSVSREKKERFSLILESASTNQTSMYLCASSFSGSETYEQYFGPGTRLTVT.

This clonotype turned up a few times. The CDR3 nucleotides read TGTGCCACCAGCAGAGGTGGAGACCTCTACGAGCAGTACTTC. Its translation is CATSRGGDLYEQYF. V gene TRBV15 combines with J gene TRBJ2-7; D unclear. CDR1 and CDR2 from the germline V gene are LNHNV and YYDKDF (reference sequence). With 1 base removed from V and 3 bases from J, the gap between germline ends came to 10 bases. The CDR3 length is 14 residues.